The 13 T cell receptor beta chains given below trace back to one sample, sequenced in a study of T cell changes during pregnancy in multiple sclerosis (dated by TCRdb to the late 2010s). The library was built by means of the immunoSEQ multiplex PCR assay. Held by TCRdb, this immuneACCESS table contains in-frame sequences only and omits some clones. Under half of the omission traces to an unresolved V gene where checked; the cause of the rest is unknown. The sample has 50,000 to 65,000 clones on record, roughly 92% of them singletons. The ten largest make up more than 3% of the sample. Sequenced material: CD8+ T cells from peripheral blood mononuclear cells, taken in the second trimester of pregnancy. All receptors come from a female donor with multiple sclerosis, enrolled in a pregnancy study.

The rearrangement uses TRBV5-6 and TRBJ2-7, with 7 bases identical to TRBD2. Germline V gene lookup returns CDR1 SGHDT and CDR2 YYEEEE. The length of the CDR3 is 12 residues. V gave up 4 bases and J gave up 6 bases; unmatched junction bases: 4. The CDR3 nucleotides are TGTGCCAGCAGCCTCGGGGGGAGCGAGCAGTACTTC. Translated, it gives CASSLGGSEQYF.

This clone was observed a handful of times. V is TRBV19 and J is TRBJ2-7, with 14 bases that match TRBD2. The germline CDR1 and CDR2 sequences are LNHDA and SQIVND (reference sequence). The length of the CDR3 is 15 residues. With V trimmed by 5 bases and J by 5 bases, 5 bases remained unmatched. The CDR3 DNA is TGTGCCAGTAGTCTTGGACTAGCGGGAGGCCACGAGCAGTACTTC. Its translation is CASSLGLAGGHEQYF.

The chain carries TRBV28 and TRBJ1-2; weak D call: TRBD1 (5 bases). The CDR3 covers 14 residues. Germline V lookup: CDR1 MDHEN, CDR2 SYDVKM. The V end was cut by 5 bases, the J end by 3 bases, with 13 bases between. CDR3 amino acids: CASSPTAGDYGYTF. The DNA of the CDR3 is TGTGCCAGCAGTCCGACAGCTGGGGACTATGGCTACACCTTC.

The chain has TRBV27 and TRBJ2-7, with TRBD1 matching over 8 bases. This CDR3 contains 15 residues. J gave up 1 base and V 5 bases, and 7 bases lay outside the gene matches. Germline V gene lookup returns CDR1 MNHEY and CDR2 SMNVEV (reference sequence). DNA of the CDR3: TGTGCCAGCAGTCTAGGACAGGGATTTTCCTACGAGCAGTACTTC. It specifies CASSLGQGFSYEQYF.

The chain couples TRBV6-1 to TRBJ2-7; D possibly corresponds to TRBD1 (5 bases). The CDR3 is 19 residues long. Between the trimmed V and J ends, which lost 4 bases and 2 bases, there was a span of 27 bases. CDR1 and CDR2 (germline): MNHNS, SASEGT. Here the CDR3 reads CASSGPSDTHPLKPYEQYF. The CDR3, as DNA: TGTGCCAGCAGTGGCCCTTCGGACACACACCCTCTAAAACCCTACGAGCAGTACTTC.

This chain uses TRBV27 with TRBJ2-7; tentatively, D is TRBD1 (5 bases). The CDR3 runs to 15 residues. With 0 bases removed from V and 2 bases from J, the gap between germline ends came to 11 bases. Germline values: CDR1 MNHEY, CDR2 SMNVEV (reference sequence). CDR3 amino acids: CASSLSRGLTYEQYF. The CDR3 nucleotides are TGTGCCAGCAGTTTATCAAGGGGCCTAACCTACGAGCAGTACTTC.

CDR3 amino acids: CASSQEQGTQPQHF. DNA for the CDR3: TGCGCCAGCAGCCAAGAGCAGGGTACTCAGCCCCAGCATTTT. V gene TRBV4-1 combines with J gene TRBJ1-5; perhaps TRBD1 as D (5 bases). CDR3 size: 14 residues. Germline V gene data show CDR1 as MGHRA and CDR2 as YSYEKL. Trimming removed 0 bases from V and 6 bases from J, with 9 bases in between.

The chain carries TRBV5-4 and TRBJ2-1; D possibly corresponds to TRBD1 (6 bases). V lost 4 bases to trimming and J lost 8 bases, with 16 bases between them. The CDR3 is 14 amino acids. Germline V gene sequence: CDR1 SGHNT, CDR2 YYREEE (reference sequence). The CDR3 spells CASSQGTGGYEQFF. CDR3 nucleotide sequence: TGTGCCAGCAGCCAGGGGACCGGTGGGTATGAGCAGTTCTTC.

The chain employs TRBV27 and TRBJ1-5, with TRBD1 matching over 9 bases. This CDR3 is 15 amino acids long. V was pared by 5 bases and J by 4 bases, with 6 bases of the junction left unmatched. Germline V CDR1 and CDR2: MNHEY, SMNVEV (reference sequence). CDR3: CASSPAGQGNQPQHF. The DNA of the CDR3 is TGTGCCAGCAGTCCAGCGGGACAGGGAAATCAGCCCCAGCATTTT.

This CDR3 is CASSYWGGAYEQYF. CDR3 bases: TGTGCCAGCAGTTACTGGGGAGGCGCCTACGAGCAGTACTTC. The chain couples TRBV6-5 to TRBJ2-7; D possibly corresponds to TRBD2 (6 bases). V shed 1 base and J shed 2 bases, with 9 bases lying between them. This CDR3 spans 14 amino acids. The germline V gene encodes CDR1 MNHEY and CDR2 SVGAGI.

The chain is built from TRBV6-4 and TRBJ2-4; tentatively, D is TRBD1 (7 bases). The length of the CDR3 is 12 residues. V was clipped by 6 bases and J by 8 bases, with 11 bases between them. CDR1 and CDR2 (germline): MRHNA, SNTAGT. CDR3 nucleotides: TGTGCCAGCAGACCCAGGGGGGACATTCAGTACTTC. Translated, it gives CASRPRGDIQYF.

The DNA for the CDR3 is TGTGCCAGCAGCCAAGGACTAGCGTACACAGATACGCAGTATTTT. Residues: CASSQGLAYTDTQYF. The chain combines TRBV7-6 with TRBJ2-3; TRBD2 matches at 9 bases. The J segment lost 2 bases and the V segment lost 5 bases, leaving 5 bases of the junction unmatched. CDR3 size: 15 residues. In germline, CDR1 is SGHVS, CDR2 FNYEAQ.

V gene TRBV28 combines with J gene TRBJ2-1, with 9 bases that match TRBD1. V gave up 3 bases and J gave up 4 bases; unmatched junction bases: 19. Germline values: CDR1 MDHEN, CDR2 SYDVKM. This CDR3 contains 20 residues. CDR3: CASSLGTGYSYPSFYNEQFF. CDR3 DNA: TGTGCCAGCAGTTTGGGGACAGGGTATTCGTATCCAAGTTTTTACAATGAGCAGTTCTTC.